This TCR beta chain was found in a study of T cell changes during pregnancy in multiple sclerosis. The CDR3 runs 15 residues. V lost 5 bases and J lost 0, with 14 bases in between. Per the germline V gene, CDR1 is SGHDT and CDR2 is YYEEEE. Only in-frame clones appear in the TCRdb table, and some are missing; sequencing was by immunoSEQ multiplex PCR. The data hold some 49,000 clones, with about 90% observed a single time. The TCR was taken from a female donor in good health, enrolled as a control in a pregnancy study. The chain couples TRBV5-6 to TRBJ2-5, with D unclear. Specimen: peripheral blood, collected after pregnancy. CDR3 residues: CASSREQPYQETQYF. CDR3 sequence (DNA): TGTGCCAGCAGTCGAGAGCAACCGTACCAAGAGACCCAGTACTTC.